The subject of this entry is one TCR beta chain. The antigen remains undetermined. Relative to the germline gene, one junction end is altered; a read error may explain this. Prepared TCR beta cDNA libraries contained unique molecular identifiers. TCRdb itself ran the PCR reads through MiXCR, one entry per CDR3 protein. The data contain about 430,000 distinct CDR3 sequences, more than 30% of them seen just once; the ten biggest clones take up approximately 7.7%. This sample was included in a study of post-analysis software for immune sequencing data. General study results and limits: Comparison with controls showed significantly lower normalized Chao1 diversity in multiple sclerosis patients. TRBV segments more frequent in patients than in controls numbered five and included TRBV5-6, TRBV5-1 and TRBV20-1.

Germline CDR1 is SQVTM and CDR2 is ANQGSEA. The CDR3 has 11 residues. The TCR originated in a girl aged 2 to 9 with multiple sclerosis. The sequenced sample was blood. The V call is TRBV29-1, the J call TRBJ1-2, with D perhaps TRBD1 (5 bases). The CDR3 loop reads CSVGQGYDYTF. The CDR3 nucleotides read TGCAGCGTTGGCCAGGGCTATGACTACACCTTC.